This T cell receptor beta chain was sequenced for a study of T-cell reconstitution after alpha-beta-depleted transplantation in children. Unique molecular identifiers featured in how the TCRbeta library was prepared. TCRdb processed the PCR reads anew with MiXCR; each CDR3 protein has one entry. The table shows 450,000 to 600,000 distinct CDR3 sequences, with 10% to 15% occurring only once. A word on this clonotype: Its antigen is unidentified.

Regarding the study as a whole: For some patients, TCRbeta diversity was high at day 60 because of recipient T cells and thymic progenitors that survived. A year had passed since transplant, and T-cell counts and diversity by then came mostly from newly produced T cells. Reportedly, roughly two months post-transplant, alpha-beta T cells arose from several hundred expanded graft clones.

Germline loops: CDR1 SNHLY, CDR2 FYNNEI. The CDR3 extends over 15 amino acids. Germline trimming cut 5 bases from V and 2 bases from J; bases unmatched to any gene: 3. This chain uses TRBV2 with TRBJ2-3; TRBD2 aligns across 11 bases. The sample consisted of PBMCs, mostly from graft donor cells, taken 360 days after TCRalphabeta/CD19-depleted stem cell transplant. This receptor was identified in a male patient between 10 and 17 years old who had a stem cell transplant for acute myeloid leukemia, so the T cells may come from the graft donor. In DNA form, the CDR3 reads TGTGCCAGCAGTTTACTAGCGGGAGCCACAGATACGCAGTATTTT. Protein: CASSLLAGATDTQYF.